Sequencing of this T cell receptor (beta chain) was carried out in a study of radiotherapy plus CTLA-4 blockade in lung cancer. Study background: Among enrolled patients, approximately 18% responded and more than 25% achieved disease control.

The CDR3 runs 17 residues. The germline V gene has CDR1 MDHEN and CDR2 SYDVKM. V shed 5 bases and J shed 8 bases, with 24 bases lying between them. Those patients who had chemo-refractory metastatic non-small-cell lung cancer were given focal radiation along with CTLA-4 blockade through ipilimumab. Only in-frame clones appear in the TCRdb table, and some are missing; sequencing was by immunoSEQ multiplex PCR. The table lists around 80,000 clones, approximately 80% of them singletons. Study results and caveats: According to reports, early shifts in blood T cell clones, alongside interferon-beta, forecast response most accurately. Radiotherapy with ipilimumab was followed by blood expansion of tumor-derived clones.

Comments on this clone: Its target is not known.

The source was peripheral blood, collected from a patient treated with radiotherapy plus ipilimumab. The sequence was obtained from a human donor with non-small cell lung cancer who had stable disease on radiotherapy plus ipilimumab. The chain is built from TRBV28 and TRBJ1-4, with D unclear. The CDR3 nucleotides read TGTGCCAGCAGTCTAACCTCCCGGGTTCGGTTGTACGAAAAACTGTTTTTT. It encodes CASSLTSRVRLYEKLFF. The whole variable domain, filled in from reference TRBV28 and TRBJ1-4, reads DVKVTQSSRYLVKRTGEKVFLECVQDMDHENMFWYRQDPGLGLRLIYFSYDVKMKEKGDIPEGYSVSREKKERFSLILESASTNQTSMYLCASSLTSRVRLYEKLFFGSGTQLSVL.